This T cell receptor (beta chain) was recovered during a study of T cells in Graves' hyperthyroidism and ophthalmopathy. Many counts were recorded for this clonotype. The PBMCs studied were ones that came from approximately 9.9 ml fresh peripheral blood. The germline V gene has CDR1 LNHDA and CDR2 SQIVND (reference sequence). The CDR3 spans 13 residues. Trimming shortened V by 3 bases and J by 4 bases, and 10 bases separated the two germline ends. Regions amplified from RNA transcripts were the TCR beta CDR3 regions. In the first-round RT-PCR of the TCR CDR3, the HTBI primer set was used. TCRdb redid the calling of the multiplex PCR reads with MiXCR, one entry per CDR3 protein. The repertoire has about 270,000 distinct CDR3 sequences, roughly 15% of them found once; the top ten carry around 30%.

V and J are TRBV19 and TRBJ2-7; D ambiguous. This TCR came from a woman in her fifties or sixties with Graves' hyperthyroidism that later progressed to Graves' ophthalmopathy. Sequencing was performed on blood. The CDR3 DNA reads as TGTGCCAGTAGTATCACCGTTGGGTACGAGCAGTACTTC. Encoded protein: CASSITVGYEQYF.